These 15 T cell receptor beta chains originate from one sample sequenced in a study of blood T cell repertoires in COVID-19. Sequenced by immunoSEQ multiplex PCR; TCRdb stores in-frame clones only, minus some. The table shows about 110,000 clones, with about four fifths occurring only once. Sequencing used peripheral blood. These receptors were obtained from a man in his 70s with acute or convalescent COVID-19.

This clone appeared a single time. The gene calls are TRBV9 and TRBJ2-5; weak D call: TRBD1 (5 bases). V dropped 0 bases and J dropped 5 bases, with 14 bases sitting between them. Germline V CDR1 and CDR2: SGDLS, YYNGEE. This CDR3 has 15 residues. The CDR3 loop is CASSVESKQAETQYF. The CDR3 coding sequence is TGTGCCAGCAGCGTAGAAAGTAAACAGGCGGAGACCCAGTACTTC.

Regarding this clone: Germline and junction disagree at one end, which may indicate a read error. This chain connects TRBV7-7 to TRBJ2-2, with a tentative D call TRBD2 (5 bases). Germline V gene data show CDR1 as SSHAT and CDR2 as FNYEAQ (reference sequence). This CDR3 comprises 14 residues. CDR3 residues: CASSLALGTGELFF. The DNA for the CDR3 is TGTGCTAGCAGCTTAGCGCTAGGAACCGGGGAGCTGTTTTTT.

This chain connects TRBV9 to TRBJ1-1, with D maybe TRBD1 (6 bases). V was clipped by 1 base and J by 7 bases, with 14 bases between them. This CDR3 has 14 residues. Germline-derived CDR1 and CDR2 are SGDLS and YYNGEE. The DNA of the CDR3 is TGTGCCAGCAGCGTAAGCGGGACATCGGTTGAAGCTTTCTTT. It codes for CASSVSGTSVEAFF. Complete variable domain (other parts from reference TRBV9 and TRBJ1-1): DSGVTQTPKHLITATGQRVTLRCSPRSGDLSVYWYQQSLDQGLQFLIQYYNGEERAKGNILERFSAQQFPDLHSELNLSSLELGDSALYFCASSVSGTSVEAFFGQGTRLTVV.

The V gene is TRBV29-1, the J gene TRBJ2-2; D possibly corresponds to TRBD1 (6 bases). The V gene's germline CDR1 is SQVTM and CDR2 ANQGSEA. The CDR3 has 13 residues. Trimming removed 5 bases at V and 7 bases at J, with 14 bases between. As DNA, the CDR3 is TGCAGCGTTAGGCAGGGGCTGGGCGGGGAGCTGTTTTTT. Amino acid sequence: CSVRQGLGGELFF.

On this clone itself: At the DNA level, this CDR3 is encoded by other sequences in the same sample as well. The chain uses TRBV19 and TRBJ2-2; 11 bases fit TRBD1. Germline trimming cut 5 bases from V and 5 bases from J; bases unmatched to any gene: 7. CDR1 and CDR2 (germline): LNHDA, SQIVND (reference sequence). CDR3 length: 16 residues. The CDR3 DNA reads as TGTGCCAGTAGTCCGCGGACAGGGGGCAATACCGGGGAGCTGTTTTTT. Its translation is CASSPRTGGNTGELFF.

In this sample, this clone turned up once. J is TRBJ2-1 and V is TRBV25-1; 10 positions match TRBD2. V was pared by 8 bases and J by 4 bases, with 8 bases of the junction left unmatched. Germline CDR1 is MGHDK and CDR2 is SYGVNS. The CDR3 contains 15 residues. CDR3 amino acids: CASASGLAHYNEQFF. The CDR3 DNA reads as TGTGCCAGCGCCTCGGGACTAGCGCATTACAATGAGCAGTTCTTC.

The rearrangement links TRBV11-3 to TRBJ2-7; no reliable D call. The V gene lost 2 bases and the J gene lost 4 bases, with 15 bases spanning the gap. The CDR3 contains 15 residues. Germline lookup yields CDR1 SGHNT and CDR2 YENEEA. The chain's CDR3 is CASSLSAGPEYEQYF. The CDR3 DNA sequence: TGTGCCAGCAGCTTATCAGCAGGTCCTGAATACGAGCAGTACTTC.

About this clone itself: The junction and the germline gene differ at one end; a read error may be behind it. The rearrangement joins TRBV3-1 (or the pseudogene TRBV3-2) to TRBJ2-7; TRBD2 might be the D (5 bases). The CDR3 contains 14 residues. Per germline, CDR1 LGHDT and CDR2 YNNKEL (reference sequence). The CDR3 region has the DNA TGTGCCAGCGGCCAAACGGACTCTATCCTCGAGCAGTACTTC. The encoded protein is CASGQTDSILEQYF.

This chain connects TRBV18 to TRBJ1-3; D is uncertain. CDR3 length: 16 amino acids. Trimming pared 1 base from V and 0 bases from J, leaving 10 bases between. Per the germline V gene, CDR1 is KGHSH and CDR2 is LQKENI. CDR3 in DNA: TGTGCCAGCTCACCACGTGACCGAGGCTCTGGAAACACCATATATTTT. It encodes CASSPRDRGSGNTIYF.

J is TRBJ1-1 and V is TRBV12-5; D is possibly TRBD1 (5 bases). Germline V CDR1 and CDR2: LGHNT, FRNRAP. Trimming removed 2 bases at V and 7 bases at J, with 8 bases between. The CDR3 spans 12 residues. CDR3 DNA sequence: TGTGCTAGTGGTTTGTCAACAGGTGAAGCTTTCTTT. It yields the protein CASGLSTGEAFF.

The chain combines TRBV5-6 with TRBJ1-5; 12 nucleotides match TRBD1. The germline CDR1 and CDR2 sequences are SGHDT and YYEEEE. CDR3 size: 16 residues. The ends lost 3 bases at V and 6 bases at J; junction bases unmatched: 7. The CDR3 nucleotides read TGTGCCAGCAGCTCGGTCGGGACAGGGGGCTCTCAGCCCCAGCATTTT. This encodes CASSSVGTGGSQPQHF.

This chain uses TRBV2 with TRBJ2-7; TRBD1 matches 8 bases. Germline CDR1 SNHLY, CDR2 FYNNEI. The CDR3 loop spans 14 amino acids. Trimming at V came to 6 bases and at J to 0 bases, leaving 4 bases not matched to a gene. The CDR3 loop is CASRGGTGSYEQYF. CDR3 sequence (DNA): TGTGCCAGCAGGGGTGGGACAGGCTCCTACGAGCAGTACTTC.

Written as DNA, the CDR3 is TGTGCCAGCAGCCAAGTATTTGACACCATATATTTT. Translated, it gives CASSQVFDTIYF. The chain carries TRBV14 and TRBJ1-3; no definite D call. Trimming removed 1 base from V and 8 bases from J, with 6 bases in between. The CDR3 is 12 residues long. The germline gives CDR1 SGHDN, CDR2 FVKESK.

This chain connects TRBV7-8 to TRBJ1-3; TRBD1 is a possible D gene (6 bases). The CDR3 contains 17 residues. V was cut by 4 bases and J by 0 bases, with 16 bases left in between. CDR1 and CDR2 from the germline V gene are SGHVS and FQNEAQ. The CDR3 region is CASSSYSTGSSGNTIYF. In DNA, the CDR3 is TGTGCCAGCAGCTCCTATTCGACAGGTTCCTCTGGAAACACCATATATTTT.

V and J are TRBV2 and TRBJ2-2, with 9 bases lining up with TRBD1. The CDR3 is 16 residues long. Germline CDR1 is SNHLY and CDR2 is FYNNEI. With V trimmed by 4 bases and J by 1 base, 4 bases remained unmatched. The CDR3 protein is CASSVGQGWNTGELFF. CDR3 in DNA: TGTGCCAGCAGTGTAGGACAGGGGTGGAACACCGGGGAGCTGTTTTTT.